The 27 T cell receptor beta chains given below trace back to one sample, sequenced in a study of T cells expressing NK-cell markers. After re-calling the 5' RACE reads, TCRdb lists one entry per CDR3 protein, DNA absent. In all, the sample yields 450,000 to 600,000 distinct CDR3 sequences. Sample: blood T cells: a sorted CD56 or NKG2C T cell subset, CD4+ or CD8+ T cells, or bulk PBMC T cells (not recorded which). These receptors all stem from a man between 18 and 35 years old in good health.

The chain links TRBV7-8 to TRBJ2-1; the TCRdb D gene call, TRBD2, has no DNA to confirm it. The CDR3 is made up of 19 amino acids. Germline V lookup: CDR1 SGHVS, CDR2 FQNEAQ. CDR3 sequence reads: CASSLPGGRGTASYNEQFF.

The chain couples TRBV12-3 or TRBV12-4 to TRBJ2-3; lacking DNA, the TRBD1 call made by TCRdb goes unchecked. The CDR3 loop spans 17 amino acids. The CDR3 sequence is CASSSRLGVYSTDTQYF.

The gene calls are TRBV28 and TRBJ2-3; TCRdb indicates TRBD2, and absent DNA this call remains unverified. CDR1 is MDHEN and CDR2 is SYDVKM in the germline V gene. The length of the CDR3 is 17 residues. CDR3 amino acids: CASSLLAPEGSTDTQYF.

The genes are TRBV5-6 and TRBJ1-4; TCRdb's D gene call, TRBD1, goes unchecked for lack of DNA. The CDR3 extends over 16 amino acids. The germline V gene has CDR1 SGHDT and CDR2 YYEEEE. The CDR3 is CASSFFAWEGGEKLFF. The full variable domain, in which reference TRBV5-6 and TRBJ1-4 provide the parts outside the CDR3, is DAGVTQSPTHLIKTRGQQVTLRCSPKSGHDTVSWYQQALGQGPQFIFQYYEEEERQRGNFPDRFSGHQFPNYSSELNVNALLLGDSALYLCASSFFAWEGGEKLFFGSGTQLSVL.

The chain is built from TRBV12-3 or TRBV12-4 and TRBJ2-5; TCRdb designates TRBD1, a call that cannot be tested without DNA. There are 16 residues in the CDR3. This chain's CDR3 is CASRLTGVPFWETQYF.

This sequence joins TRBV12-3 or TRBV12-4 and TRBJ2-7; TCRdb names TRBD1, which stays unverified in the absence of DNA. The CDR3 has 16 residues. The CDR3 region is CASSLGAERGPYEQYF.

The chain couples TRBV3-1 to TRBJ2-7; TCRdb designates TRBD2, a call that cannot be tested without DNA. Germline assignment: CDR1 LGHDT and CDR2 YNNKEL (reference sequence). The CDR3 loop spans 16 amino acids. The CDR3 region is CASSHRLAGVVYEQYF.

The chain couples TRBV6-1 to TRBJ2-5; checking the TCRdb D call of TRBD1 is not possible without DNA. Germline CDR1 and CDR2: MNHNS and SASEGT. The CDR3 runs to 13 residues. CDR3 in amino acids: CASGGTARETQYF.

J is TRBJ1-2 and V is TRBV20-1; the TCRdb call, TRBD1, lacks DNA for checking. CDR1 and CDR2 from the germline V gene are DFQATT and SNEGSKA (reference sequence). This CDR3 is built from 13 residues. The CDR3 here is CSAVGTGYEGYTF.

The chain recombines TRBV5-1 with TRBJ2-5; as DNA is missing, the TRBD2 call by TCRdb cannot be tested. This CDR3 has 15 residues. CDR1 and CDR2 (germline): SGHRS, YFSETQ. The CDR3 spells CASRKLQGGAETQYF.

The rearrangement links TRBV20-1 to TRBJ1-5. The CDR3 covers 13 residues. Germline assignment: CDR1 DFQATT and CDR2 SNEGSKA (reference sequence). The CDR3 protein is CRPTSVEEQPQHF.

CDR3 loop: CSAGTVFINEQFF. This chain uses TRBV20-1 with TRBJ2-1; TCRdb lists TRBD1, though no DNA is available to test this call. Germline lookup yields CDR1 DFQATT and CDR2 SNEGSKA (reference sequence). The CDR3 is 13 amino acids.

The chain is built from TRBV12-3 or TRBV12-4 and TRBJ2-1; TCRdb returns TRBD1, unconfirmable since there is no DNA. The CDR3 runs to 16 residues. CDR3: CASSRWTGFEGNEQFF.

This rearrangement joins TRBV4-3 to TRBJ2-7; as DNA is missing, the TRBD1 call by TCRdb cannot be tested. Looked up from germline, CDR1 is LGHNA and CDR2 is YSLEER. This CDR3 is 18 amino acids long. CDR3 in amino acids: CASSQELGFAGGRREQYF.

V and J are TRBV29-1 and TRBJ2-1; without DNA, the TCRdb call of TRBD1 cannot be checked. Germline-derived CDR1 and CDR2 are SQVTM and ANQGSEA. There are 18 residues in the CDR3. The chain's CDR3 is CSANRLGPGGKLRNEQFF.

The CDR3 loop is CSARPGQGRNTEAFF. This rearrangement joins TRBV20-1 to TRBJ1-1; TCRdb's D gene call, TRBD1, goes unchecked for lack of DNA. CDR1 is DFQATT, CDR2 SNEGSKA, per germline (reference sequence). This CDR3 spans 15 amino acids.

The chain carries TRBV7-9 and TRBJ2-7; lacking DNA, the TRBD2 call made by TCRdb goes unchecked. CDR1 is SEHNR and CDR2 is FQNEAQ in the germline V gene (reference sequence). The CDR3 length is 15 residues. CDR3 loop: CASSLPLAGAYEQYF.

The chain uses TRBV15 and TRBJ2-5. Germline V gives CDR1 LNHNV, CDR2 YYDKDF (reference sequence). The length of the CDR3 is 14 residues. CDR3 protein: CATSRVVKKETQYF.

This chain joins TRBV10-3 and TRBJ2-2; there is no DNA to check the TCRdb D call of TRBD1. CDR1 is ENHRY, CDR2 SYGVKD, per germline. The CDR3 runs to 17 residues. The CDR3 spells CAISESRTGLNTGELFF.

The gene calls are TRBV5-1 and TRBJ2-1; TCRdb gives TRBD2 as the D gene, but with no DNA this cannot be confirmed. The length of the CDR3 is 17 residues. CDR1 SGHRS and CDR2 YFSETQ come from the germline V gene. The CDR3 sequence: CASSLGLATHQGSEQFF.

This chain uses TRBV5-1 with TRBJ2-1; TCRdb reports TRBD2, a call that lacks DNA to check it against. CDR3 size: 13 residues. CDR1 and CDR2 from the germline V gene are SGHRS and YFSETQ. CDR3 loop: CASSPQAGYEQFF. The entire variable domain, with the rest obtained from reference TRBV5-1 and TRBJ2-1, is as follows: KAGVTQTPRYLIKTRGQQVTLSCSPISGHRSVSWYQQTPGQGLQFLFEYFSETQRNKGNFPGRFSGRQFSNSRSEMNVSTLELGDSALYLCASSPQAGYEQFFGPGTRLTVL.

The chain recombines TRBV20-1 with TRBJ2-3. Germline-derived CDR1 and CDR2 are DFQATT and SNEGSKA (reference sequence). The CDR3 extends over 15 amino acids. The CDR3 loop is CSAKSYGVSTDTQYF.

The J gene is TRBJ2-4, the V gene TRBV4-3. Per the germline V gene, CDR1 is LGHNA and CDR2 is YSLEER. CDR3 length equals 14 residues. Here the CDR3 reads CASTKLVAKNIQYF.

V usage is TRBV7-2 and J usage is TRBJ2-5; TCRdb returns TRBD2, unconfirmable since there is no DNA. Germline V gene sequence: CDR1 SGHTA, CDR2 FQGNSA. The CDR3 length is 15 residues. CDR3 amino acids: CASSPAGTSGGTQYF.

This chain links TRBV28 with TRBJ2-5. CDR1 and CDR2 from the germline V gene are MDHEN and SYDVKM. There are 14 residues in the CDR3. CDR3 amino acids: CASSLLGYGETQYF.

This chain uses TRBV3-1 with TRBJ2-5. CDR1 and CDR2 from the germline V gene are LGHDT and YNNKEL (reference sequence). CDR3 size: 11 residues. CDR3 loop: CASSHGNRQYF.

This sequence joins TRBV29-1 and TRBJ2-7; TCRdb selects TRBD1, and the lack of DNA leaves this call unchecked. Germline loops: CDR1 SQVTM, CDR2 ANQGSEA. This CDR3 has 15 amino acids. CDR3 sequence: CSVDRRDRGPGEQYF.